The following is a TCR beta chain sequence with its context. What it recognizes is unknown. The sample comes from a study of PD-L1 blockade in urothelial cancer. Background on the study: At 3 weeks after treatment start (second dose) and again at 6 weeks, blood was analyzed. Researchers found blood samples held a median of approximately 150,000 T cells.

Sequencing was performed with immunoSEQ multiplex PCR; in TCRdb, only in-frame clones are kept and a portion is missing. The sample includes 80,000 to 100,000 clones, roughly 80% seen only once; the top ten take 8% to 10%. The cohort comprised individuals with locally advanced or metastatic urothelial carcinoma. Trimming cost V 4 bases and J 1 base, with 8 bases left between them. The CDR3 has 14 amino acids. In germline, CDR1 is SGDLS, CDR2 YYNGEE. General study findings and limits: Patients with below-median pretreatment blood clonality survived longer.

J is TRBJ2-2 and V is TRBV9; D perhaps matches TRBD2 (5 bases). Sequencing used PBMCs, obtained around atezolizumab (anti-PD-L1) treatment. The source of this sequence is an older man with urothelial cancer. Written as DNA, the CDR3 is TGTGCCAGCAGCCCCGAGGGGAACACCGGGGAGCTGTTTTTT. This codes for CASSPEGNTGELFF.